The present T cell receptor (beta chain) was sequenced within a study of blood T cells in healthy people across ages. The CDR3 is 16 amino acids. Germline V gene data show CDR1 as DFQATT and CDR2 as SNEGSKA (reference sequence). V was cut by 1 base and J by 7 bases, with 17 bases left in between. With a J-beta primer mix and a sample-barcoded 5' primer, a second PCR ran 7 to 11 cycles. TCRdb reprocessed the 5' RACE reads with MiXCR, giving one entry per CDR3 protein. The sample records approximately 960,000 distinct CDR3 sequences, almost 30% being singletons. Study-level findings and limits: Both higher diversity and more naive CD4+ cells marked long-lived donors when set against aged donors.

Each donor supplied approximately 10 milliliters of peripheral blood. Worth noting for this clonotype: Its antigen is as yet unknown.

This sample also appeared in a second study, on T cells of mothers and their children. From that study: Biologically related mothers and children overlapped slightly more than unrelated pairs, a non-significant difference.

The rearrangement uses TRBV20-1 and TRBJ1-6; D gene ambiguous. The receptor was isolated from a woman in her forties in good health. The specimen sequenced was blood. The CDR3 coding sequence is TGCAGTGCTAGAGTGGTACGAGCGCGGGTAAATTCACCCCTCCACTTT. The encoded protein is CSARVVRARVNSPLHF.